The source of this T cell receptor (beta chain) is a study of CD8 T cells in Susac syndrome. Sequencing of TCR beta was performed on blood CD8+ T cells and on blood CD4+ T cells. Healthy donors acted as controls, with matching for age and sex. Negative isolation was applied to CD8+ and CD4+ T cells, and FACS enrichment was applied to TEMRA cells. The V gene's germline CDR1 is MNHEY and CDR2 SMNVEV (reference sequence). Deletions cut 10 bases from V and 0 bases from J, with 37 bases between. The CDR3 length is 22 residues. Random hexamers served to reverse transcribe roughly 0.5 to 1 ug RNA. By means of immunoSEQ multiplex PCR, TCR beta CDR3 spanning 54 Vbeta and 13 Jbeta underwent amplification. TCRdb reprocessed the immunoSEQ multiplex PCR reads via MiXCR and lists one record per CDR3 protein. The sample includes 150,000 to 200,000 distinct CDR3 sequences, 80% to 95% seen only once; the top ten take about 0.1%.

The chain recombines TRBV27 with TRBJ1-5; TRBD1 might be the D (5 bases). Sequenced: CD4+ T cells from PBMCs. This clonotype was obtained from a human donor in good health. CDR3 loop: CATAPQGVGLSVPFYSNQPQHF. Here the CDR3 DNA reads TGTGCCACCGCCCCGCAGGGCGTCGGACTTAGTGTACCCTTCTATAGCAATCAGCCCCAGCATTTT.